Below, 19 T cell receptor beta chains from the same sample are listed, as sequenced in a study of human T cells and chemical hapten exposure. Documented time point: patch test 1, 2 weeks after DPC sensitization. Treatment indicated: therapeutic diphenylcyclopropenone sensitization with weekly scalp DPC. TCRdb itself ran the RACE reads through MiXCR, one entry per CDR3 protein. The table includes 79,000 or so distinct CDR3 sequences, around a tenth detected once. The sample was whole blood, taken in connection with sensitization to the hapten diphenylcyclopropenone (DPC). The source is a woman in her fifties or sixties with alopecia areata. Some clones in this sample may be carry-over from other donors' samples.

The chain couples TRBV6-6 to TRBJ2-7, with D possibly called TRBD1 or TRBD2 (6 bases each). Germline V CDR1 and CDR2: MNHNY, SVGAGI (reference sequence). The V gene lost 7 bases and the J gene lost 0 bases, with 13 bases spanning the gap. This CDR3 region has 14 residues. The CDR3 protein is CASKKGGSSYEQYF. The CDR3 coding sequence is TGTGCCAGCAAAAAGGGGGGCAGCTCCTACGAGCAGTACTTC.

This clonotype appeared a few times. CDR3 region: CASNTGQSSYEQYF. CDR3 sequence (DNA): TGTGCCAGCAATACGGGACAGAGTTCCTACGAGCAGTACTTC. The chain couples TRBV28 to TRBJ2-7; 7 bases line up with TRBD1. This CDR3 contains 14 residues. The ends lost 7 bases at V and 1 base at J; junction bases unmatched: 7. The germline V gene encodes CDR1 MDHEN and CDR2 SYDVKM.

In its sample, this clonotype was seen once. One junction end disagrees with the germline gene, perhaps due to a read error. The V gene is TRBV7-2, the J gene TRBJ2-1; 10 bases line up with TRBD2. The germline V gene encodes CDR1 SGHTA and CDR2 FQGNSA. This CDR3 region has 16 residues. CDR3: CASSSPGLAKYNGQFF. CDR3 coding DNA: TGTGCCAGCAGCTCCCCGGGACTAGCGAAATACAATGGGCAGTTCTTC.

This clonotype was seen more than once but under ten times. The CDR3 is CASGLVQGTSSTDTQYF. The CDR3 DNA is TGTGCTAGTGGTTTGGTACAGGGGACCTCTAGCACAGATACGCAGTATTTT. V and J are TRBV12-5 and TRBJ2-3; TRBD1 aligns across 7 bases. This CDR3 comprises 17 residues. Germline CDR1 is LGHNT and CDR2 is FRNRAP. V lost 0 bases and J lost 0; bases outside the gene matches: 6.

This clonotype appeared a few times. The chain combines TRBV7-6 with TRBJ2-2; 8 bases are shared with TRBD1. J lost 4 bases, V lost 3 bases, and 10 bases had no gene match. The CDR3 is 17 amino acids. Germline-derived CDR1 and CDR2 are SGHVS and FNYEAQ. The chain's CDR3 is CASSLGGQGRATGELFF. The CDR3 region has the DNA TGTGCCAGCAGCTTGGGAGGACAGGGAAGGGCCACCGGGGAGCTGTTTTTT. The full variable domain, with the rest looked up from reference TRBV7-6 and TRBJ2-2, is GAGVSQSPRYKVTKRGQDVALRCDPISGHVSLYWYRQALGQGPEFLTYFNYEAQQDKSGLPNDRFSAERPEGSISTLTIQRTEQRDSAMYRCASSLGGQGRATGELFFGEGSRLTVL.

This clonotype was observed a few times. The rearrangement joins TRBV13 to TRBJ2-5, with a weak D call TRBD1 (6 bases). The ends were cut back, 9 bases at V and 7 bases at J, with 21 bases in the middle. This CDR3 has 14 amino acids. Germline-derived CDR1 and CDR2 are PRHDT and FYEKMQ (reference sequence). In DNA, the CDR3 is TGTGCCAGTACCCCCCGGACTTTCAGGGGGACCCAGTACTTC. This translates into CASTPRTFRGTQYF.

This clonotype came up many times. The chain uses TRBV10-2 and TRBJ2-2; 9 positions match TRBD2. Losses at the gene ends were 10 bases for V and 7 bases for J; bases not matched to a gene: 13. Germline values: CDR1 WSHSY, CDR2 SAAADI. This CDR3 contains 15 residues. In DNA form, the CDR3 reads TGCGCCATTCATAGGTCTAGCGGGAACGGCGGGGAGCTGTTTTTT. This gives the protein CAIHRSSGNGGELFF.

This clonotype showed up just a few times. The V and J genes are TRBV11-2 and TRBJ1-6; a possible D gene is TRBD1 (5 bases). The CDR3 is 14 residues long. V dropped 3 bases and J dropped 3 bases, with 6 bases sitting between them. Germline V gene data show CDR1 as SGHAT and CDR2 as FQNNGV. CDR3 DNA sequence: TGTGCCAGCAGCTTGACAGACTATAATTCACCCCTCCACTTT. It translates to CASSLTDYNSPLHF.

This clonotype was observed a handful of times. The V and J genes are TRBV3-1 and TRBJ2-7; 11 bases agree with TRBD2. Per germline, CDR1 LGHDT and CDR2 YNNKEL (reference sequence). CDR3 length: 15 amino acids. Trimming at V came to 5 bases and at J to 2 bases, leaving 5 bases not matched to a gene. CDR3 sequence (DNA): TGTGCCAGCAGCTCCGGGACTAGCGGTCCCTACGAGCAGTACTTC. Amino acid sequence: CASSSGTSGPYEQYF.

This clonotype has a handful of counts. The genes are TRBV29-1 and TRBJ2-1, with 15 bases lining up with TRBD2. Unmatched junction bases numbered 8, after V lost 6 bases and J lost 5 bases. There are 16 residues in the CDR3. Germline-derived CDR1 and CDR2 are SQVTM and ANQGSEA. The CDR3 loop reads CSVWTSGRAGNNEQFF. The CDR3 nucleotides read TGCAGCGTCTGGACTAGCGGGAGGGCCGGGAACAATGAGCAGTTCTTC.

This clonotype was detected a few times. The chain couples TRBV6-2 or TRBV6-3 to TRBJ2-2; D might be TRBD1 (6 bases). This CDR3 has 18 residues. Germline V gene lookup returns CDR1 MNHEY and CDR2 SVGEGT. V was trimmed by 10 bases and J by 3 bases, leaving 27 bases between them. CDR3: CATQKRGGVFSDTGELFF. CDR3 DNA sequence: TGTGCCACCCAGAAGCGAGGGGGAGTTTTCTCGGACACCGGGGAGCTGTTTTTT.

This clonotype was detected only a few times. The chain joins TRBV5-1 to TRBJ2-2; unclear D gene. Trimming left V 0 bases short and J 0 bases short, with 9 bases between. This CDR3 has 16 residues. CDR1 SGHRS and CDR2 YFSETQ come from the germline V gene. The CDR3 spells CASSLGATSNTGELFF. The CDR3 coding sequence is TGCGCCAGCAGCTTGGGAGCCACCTCGAACACCGGGGAGCTGTTTTTT.

In its sample, this clonotype was seen many times. V is TRBV11-2 and J is TRBJ2-2, with 7 nucleotides matching TRBD2. This CDR3 contains 16 residues. Germline CDR1 is SGHAT and CDR2 is FQNNGV. Trimming at V came to 0 bases and at J to 2 bases, leaving 3 bases not matched to a gene. The CDR3 sequence: CASSLEGGSNTGELFF. The CDR3 region has the DNA TGTGCCAGCAGCTTAGAGGGCGGGAGCAACACCGGGGAGCTGTTTTTT.

This clonotype was recorded a few times. The V gene is TRBV18, the J gene TRBJ2-4; the match to TRBD2 covers 8 bases. The V and J ends lost 6 bases and 7 bases, in that order; junction bases with no gene match: 11. The CDR3 loop spans 15 amino acids. CDR1 and CDR2 from the germline V gene are KGHSH and LQKENI. This CDR3 reads CASSPTAGGGNIQYF. The CDR3 DNA sequence: TGTGCCAGCTCCCCCACTGCCGGGGGGGGGAACATTCAGTACTTC.

This clonotype was recorded a few times. The CDR3 does not end in the conserved phenylalanine or tryptophan, so this is likely a read error. This chain links TRBV11-3 with TRBJ2-3; 14 bases map to TRBD2. CDR1 is SGHNT and CDR2 is YENEEA in the germline V gene. The length of the CDR3 is 15 residues. The J segment lost 4 bases and the V segment lost 4 bases, leaving 1 base of the junction unmatched. The CDR3 loop is CASSWTSGRPDTQYL. The CDR3 bases are TGTGCCAGCAGCTGGACTAGCGGGAGGCCAGATACGCAGTATTTG.

The chain uses TRBV5-1 and TRBJ1-4; no clear D. Germline CDR1 SGHRS, CDR2 YFSETQ. V was pared by 7 bases and J by 0 bases, with 10 bases between. The CDR3 has 14 residues. The CDR3 DNA follows: TGCGCCAGCCGTAAACAGACAACTAATGAAAAACTGTTTTTT. Its protein product is CASRKQTTNEKLFF. Full variable domain (rest looked up from reference TRBV5-1 and TRBJ1-4): KAGVTQTPRYLIKTRGQQVTLSCSPISGHRSVSWYQQTPGQGLQFLFEYFSETQRNKGNFPGRFSGRQFSNSRSEMNVSTLELGDSALYLCASRKQTTNEKLFFGSGTQLSVL.

V usage is TRBV29-1 and J usage is TRBJ1-2, with TRBD1 as a possible D gene (5 bases). V lost 4 bases and J 8 bases, leaving 14 bases between the germline ends. This CDR3 contains 12 residues. The germline gives CDR1 SQVTM, CDR2 ANQGSEA. The CDR3 region is CSVVGQGWGYTF. The CDR3 nucleotides are TGCAGCGTTGTTGGCCAGGGCTGGGGCTACACCTTC.

Ten or more counts support this clonotype. The chain is built from TRBV6-5 and TRBJ2-2; 7 nucleotides match TRBD1. CDR1 and CDR2 (germline): MNHEY, SVGAGI. The CDR3 runs 15 residues. Trimming cost V 6 bases and J 2 bases; bases outside gene matches: 6. The CDR3 DNA reads TGTGCCAGCAGCCGACAGGGTCGTAACACCGGGGAGCTGTTTTTT. It is translated as CASSRQGRNTGELFF.

In this sample, this clonotype turned up a few times. The CDR3 DNA sequence: TGTGCCAGCTCACCACCCAGGGTCCTTGCCTACGAGCAGTACTTC. Amino acids: CASSPPRVLAYEQYF. The chain uses TRBV18 and TRBJ2-7; a possible D gene is TRBD1 (5 bases). V was clipped by 0 bases and J by 2 bases, with 11 bases between them. The CDR3 spans 15 residues. CDR1 is KGHSH, CDR2 LQKENI, per germline.